These 8 T cell receptor beta chains originate from one sample sequenced in a study of blood T cell repertoires in COVID-19. Data came from immunoSEQ multiplex PCR; TCRdb stores just in-frame clones and leaves some out. Of around 93,000 clones listed, 88% were seen once; the top ten hold 11%. Sequenced material: peripheral blood. The receptors stem from a man older than 75 with acute or convalescent COVID-19.

This chain links TRBV28 with TRBJ1-5; D is unclear. Looked up from germline, CDR1 is MDHEN and CDR2 is SYDVKM. V shed 7 bases and J shed 2 bases, with 15 bases lying between them. This CDR3 comprises 15 residues. The CDR3 DNA is TGTGCCAGCACCTTAGGGAGATTGGGCAATCAGCCCCAGCATTTT. This gives the protein CASTLGRLGNQPQHF.

The gene calls are TRBV3-1 (or the pseudogene TRBV3-2) and TRBJ2-2; 10 bases match TRBD1. Trimming took 4 bases from V and 7 from J; bases not matched to a gene: 6. In germline, CDR1 is LGHDT, CDR2 YNNKEL (reference sequence). This CDR3 has 15 residues. CDR3 protein: CASSPRDRGVGELFF. In nucleotides, the CDR3 is TGTGCCAGCAGCCCGAGGGACAGGGGAGTCGGGGAGCTGTTTTTT.

The chain joins TRBV6-5 to TRBJ2-7, with 9 bases aligning to TRBD1. This CDR3 has 15 residues. Looked up from germline, CDR1 is MNHEY and CDR2 is SVGAGI. J gave up 1 base and V 6 bases, and 7 bases lay outside the gene matches. The CDR3 DNA reads TGTGCCAGCAGAGCCGGGACAGGGCTTTCCTACGAGCAGTACTTC. This codes for CASRAGTGLSYEQYF.

This clone was seen once. The J gene is TRBJ2-2, the V gene TRBV19; D is ambiguous. The V and J ends lost 4 bases and 5 bases respectively, with 11 bases between them. The CDR3 consists of 14 residues. CDR1 is LNHDA and CDR2 is SQIVND in the germline V gene (reference sequence). The CDR3 loop reads CASSTGSRTGELFF. The CDR3 bases are TGTGCCAGTAGTACTGGTAGCCGGACCGGGGAGCTGTTTTTT.

The chain combines TRBV2 with TRBJ2-7, with D hard to call. Trimming stripped 8 bases from V and 6 bases from J, with 8 bases between. The germline V gene encodes CDR1 SNHLY and CDR2 FYNNEI. The CDR3 length is 10 residues. For the CDR3, the DNA is TGTGCCAGCCAGTTCATCGAGCAGTACTTC. Translation gives CASQFIEQYF.

The sample holds one count of this clone. The rearrangement links TRBV24-1 to TRBJ2-2, with 9 nucleotides matching TRBD1. Losses at the gene ends were 10 bases for V and 4 bases for J; bases not matched to a gene: 3. Germline V lookup: CDR1 KGHDR, CDR2 SFDVKD. This CDR3 has 13 residues. The CDR3 DNA reads as TGTGCCACAAGGGACAGGGTCACCGGGGAGCTGTTTTTT. This sequence encodes CATRDRVTGELFF.

The chain links TRBV11-3 to TRBJ2-1, with 9 bases fitting TRBD1. From germline, CDR1 is SGHNT and CDR2 YENEEA. The CDR3 is 15 residues long. The V gene end was trimmed by 5 bases and the J gene end by 3 bases; junction bases not matched to a gene: 5. CDR3 in DNA: TGTGCCAGCAGCCCGGGACAGGGAGACTACAATGAGCAGTTCTTC. Its translation is CASSPGQGDYNEQFF.

The V gene is TRBV5-1, the J gene TRBJ2-7; 8 nucleotides line up with TRBD2. Germline V CDR1 and CDR2: SGHRS, YFSETQ. Germline trimming cut 1 base from V and 6 bases from J; bases unmatched to any gene: 15. CDR3 length equals 17 residues. This CDR3 reads CASSLLSGVRGAFEQYF. The CDR3 DNA follows: TGCGCCAGCAGCTTGTTGTCCGGGGTGCGGGGGGCTTTCGAGCAGTACTTC.